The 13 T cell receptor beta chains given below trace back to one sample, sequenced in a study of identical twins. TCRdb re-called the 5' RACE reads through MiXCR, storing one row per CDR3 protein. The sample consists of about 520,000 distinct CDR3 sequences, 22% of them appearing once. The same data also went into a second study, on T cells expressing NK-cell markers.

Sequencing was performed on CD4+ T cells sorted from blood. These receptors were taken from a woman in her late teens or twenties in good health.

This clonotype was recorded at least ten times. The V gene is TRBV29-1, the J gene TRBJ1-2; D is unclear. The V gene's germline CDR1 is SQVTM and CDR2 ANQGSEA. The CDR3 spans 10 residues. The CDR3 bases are TGCGCAGCCCTTGGGGATGGCTACACCTTC. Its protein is CAALGDGYTF.

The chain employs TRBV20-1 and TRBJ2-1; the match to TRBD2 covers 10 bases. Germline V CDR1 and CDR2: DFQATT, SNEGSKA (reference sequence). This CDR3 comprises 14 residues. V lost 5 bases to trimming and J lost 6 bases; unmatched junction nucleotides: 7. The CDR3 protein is CSARRRTSGNEQFF. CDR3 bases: TGCAGTGCTCGCCGAAGGACTAGCGGCAATGAGCAGTTCTTC.

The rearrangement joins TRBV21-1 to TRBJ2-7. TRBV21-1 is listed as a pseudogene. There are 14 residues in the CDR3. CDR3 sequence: CASSKLPNSYEQYF. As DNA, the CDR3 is TGTGCCAGCAGCAAACTTCCAAATTCCTACGAGCAGTACTTC.

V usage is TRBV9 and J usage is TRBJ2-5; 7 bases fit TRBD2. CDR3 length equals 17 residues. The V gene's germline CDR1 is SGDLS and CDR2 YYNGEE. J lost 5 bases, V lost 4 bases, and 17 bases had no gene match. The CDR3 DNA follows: TGTGCCAGCAGCCCCCACTCACCCGGCGGGGGATTCGAGACCCAGTACTTC. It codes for CASSPHSPGGGFETQYF.

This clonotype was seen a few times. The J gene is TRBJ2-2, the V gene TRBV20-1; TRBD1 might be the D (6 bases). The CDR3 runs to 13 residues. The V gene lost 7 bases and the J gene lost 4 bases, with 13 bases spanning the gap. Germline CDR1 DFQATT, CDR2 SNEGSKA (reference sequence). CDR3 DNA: TGCAGTGTCACAGGGAAGGGCACCGGGGAGCTGTTTTTT. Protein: CSVTGKGTGELFF.

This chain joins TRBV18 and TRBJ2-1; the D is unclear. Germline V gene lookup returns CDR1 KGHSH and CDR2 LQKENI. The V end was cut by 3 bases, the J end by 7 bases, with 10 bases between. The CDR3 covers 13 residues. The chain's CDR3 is CASSPPSRNEQFF. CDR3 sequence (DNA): TGTGCCAGCTCACCGCCCTCCCGGAATGAGCAGTTCTTC.

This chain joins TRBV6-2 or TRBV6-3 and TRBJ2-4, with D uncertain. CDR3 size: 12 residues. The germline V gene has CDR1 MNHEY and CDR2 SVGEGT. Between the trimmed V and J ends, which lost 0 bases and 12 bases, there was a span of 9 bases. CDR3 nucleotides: TGTGCCAGCAGTTACTCGATGTATACTCAGTACTTC. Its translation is CASSYSMYTQYF.

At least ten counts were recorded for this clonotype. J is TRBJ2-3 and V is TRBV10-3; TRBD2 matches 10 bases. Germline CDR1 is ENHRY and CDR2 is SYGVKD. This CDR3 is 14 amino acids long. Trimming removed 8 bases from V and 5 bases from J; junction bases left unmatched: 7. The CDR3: CAIGLAGGIDTQYF. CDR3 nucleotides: TGTGCCATCGGCTTAGCGGGAGGTATAGATACGCAGTATTTT.

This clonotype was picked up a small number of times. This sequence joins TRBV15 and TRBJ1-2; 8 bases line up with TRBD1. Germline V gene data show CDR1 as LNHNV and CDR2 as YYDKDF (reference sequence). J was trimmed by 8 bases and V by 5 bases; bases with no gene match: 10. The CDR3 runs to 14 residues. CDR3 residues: CATSARVTGEGYTF. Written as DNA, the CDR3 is TGTGCCACCAGCGCTAGAGTGACAGGGGAGGGCTACACCTTC.

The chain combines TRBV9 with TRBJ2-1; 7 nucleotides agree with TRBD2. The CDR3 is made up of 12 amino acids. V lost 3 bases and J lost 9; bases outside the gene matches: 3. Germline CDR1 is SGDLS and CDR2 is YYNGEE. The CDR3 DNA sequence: TGTGCCAGCAGCGCAGTAGCGGGTGAGCAGTTCTTC. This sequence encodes CASSAVAGEQFF.

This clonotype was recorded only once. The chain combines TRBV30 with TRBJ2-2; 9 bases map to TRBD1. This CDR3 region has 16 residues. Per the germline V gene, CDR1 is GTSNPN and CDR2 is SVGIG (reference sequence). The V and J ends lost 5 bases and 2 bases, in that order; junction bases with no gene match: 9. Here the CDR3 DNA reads TGTGCCTGGTATCTTCACAGGGGGCGAAACACCGGGGAGCTGTTTTTT. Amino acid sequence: CAWYLHRGRNTGELFF.

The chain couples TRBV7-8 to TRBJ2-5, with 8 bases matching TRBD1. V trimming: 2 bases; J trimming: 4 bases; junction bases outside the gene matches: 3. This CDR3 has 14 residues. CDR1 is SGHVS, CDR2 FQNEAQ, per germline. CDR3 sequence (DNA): TGTGCCAGCAGCTTACTTGGACAGGGAGAGACCCAGTACTTC. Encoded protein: CASSLLGQGETQYF.

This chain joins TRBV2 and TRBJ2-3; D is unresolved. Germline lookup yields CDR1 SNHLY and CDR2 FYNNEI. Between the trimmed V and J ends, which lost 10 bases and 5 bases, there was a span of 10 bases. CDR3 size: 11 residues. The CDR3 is CATQVEDTQYF. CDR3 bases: TGTGCCACTCAGGTGGAAGATACGCAGTATTTT.